This T cell receptor (beta chain) was documented in a study of blood T cell repertoires in COVID-19. Whole-study context: Samples of COVID-19 (acute and convalescent) were obtained from the United States, Italy and Spain. Sources were T cells, B-cell-depleted T cells, or PBMCs; the material itself was cDNA or gDNA.

Measured with immunoSEQ multiplex PCR; TCRdb has only the in-frame clones, and not every one. The profile shows under 250,000 clones, approximately 80% of them singletons. The sequence came from a human donor in a cohort sampled during active COVID-19. Sequencing input: peripheral blood.

CDR3 coding DNA: TGTGCCTGGAGTAGGGGGTTTGGATACACCTTC. Amino acid sequence: CAWSRGFGYTF. The chain uses TRBV30 and TRBJ1-2; a possible D gene is TRBD1 (6 bases). Trimming took off 2 bases at V and 11 bases at J, with 12 bases between the two ends. This CDR3 region has 11 residues. In germline, CDR1 is GTSNPN, CDR2 SVGIG (reference sequence).